The next 9 T cell receptor beta chains were all read from a single sample in a study of blood T cell repertoires in COVID-19. TCRdb keeps only in-frame clones here, not all; method: immunoSEQ multiplex PCR. In the table there are over 100,000 clones, 85% of which are singletons. The sample consisted of peripheral blood. The receptor set was obtained from a man older than 75 with acute or convalescent COVID-19.

The chain combines TRBV4-1 with TRBJ2-7; 11 bases are a match to TRBD2. CDR3 length equals 18 residues. Germline trimming cut 4 bases from V and 3 bases from J; bases unmatched to any gene: 14. In germline, CDR1 is MGHRA, CDR2 YSYEKL. CDR3 DNA: TGCGCCAGCAGCCCCACTCCGGTAGTTACTAGCGGGGGCTACGAGCAGTACTTC. Residues: CASSPTPVVTSGGYEQYF.

In its sample, this clone was seen once. The genes are TRBV6-5 and TRBJ1-1, with D possibly being TRBD1 (5 bases). The CDR3 covers 15 residues. Germline values: CDR1 MNHEY, CDR2 SVGAGI. The V and J ends lost 5 bases and 0 bases respectively, with 13 bases between them. This CDR3 reads CASSRSRQMNTEAFF. For the CDR3, the DNA is TGTGCCAGCAGTAGATCCCGACAGATGAACACTGAAGCTTTCTTT.

The rearrangement uses TRBV6-2 or TRBV6-3 and TRBJ2-7; the D gene is possibly TRBD1 (6 bases). This CDR3 has 15 residues. Trimming stripped 4 bases from V and 0 bases from J, with 13 bases between. Germline values: CDR1 MNHEY, CDR2 SVGEGT. The DNA for the CDR3 is TGTGCCAGCAGTTTTCGGACAGATCTCTCCTACGAGCAGTACTTC. It specifies CASSFRTDLSYEQYF.

CDR3 coding DNA: TGCAGTGCGCCCGACGGGGGTGGCTACACCTTC. It yields the protein CSAPDGGGYTF. The chain recombines TRBV20-1 with TRBJ1-2, with D possibly TRBD1 on 5 matching bases. The V end was cut by 6 bases, the J end by 7 bases, with 12 bases between. CDR1 and CDR2 (germline): DFQATT, SNEGSKA (reference sequence). The CDR3 is 11 amino acids.

The rearrangement links TRBV7-3 to TRBJ2-5; TRBD1 matches 8 bases. Germline trimming cut 5 bases from V and 4 bases from J; bases unmatched to any gene: 6. CDR3 length: 14 amino acids. Germline CDR1 reads SGHTA; CDR2 reads FQGTGA. The CDR3 sequence is CASSATGVGETQYF. The CDR3 DNA sequence: TGTGCCAGCAGCGCGACAGGGGTAGGAGAGACCCAGTACTTC. Drawing the rest from reference TRBV7-3 and TRBJ2-5, the complete variable domain is GAGVSQTPSNKVTEKGKYVELRCDPISGHTALYWYRQSLGQGPEFLIYFQGTGAADDSGLPNDRFFAVRPEGSVSTLKIQRTERGDSAVYLCASSATGVGETQYFGPGTRLLVL.

V is TRBV30 and J is TRBJ2-2; maybe TRBD1 (6 bases). This CDR3 is built from 14 residues. Germline CDR1 is GTSNPN and CDR2 is SVGIG (reference sequence). V was clipped by 7 bases and J by 1 base, with 13 bases between them. As DNA, the CDR3 is TGTGCCTTCTTCCCGGGACAGAACACCGGGGAGCTGTTTTTT. It is translated as CAFFPGQNTGELFF.

The rearrangement joins TRBV19 to TRBJ1-4; 8 bases match TRBD1. The germline CDR1 and CDR2 sequences are LNHDA and SQIVND (reference sequence). The CDR3 sequence is 13 residues long. J was trimmed by 8 bases and V by 3 bases; bases with no gene match: 2. For the CDR3, the DNA is TGTGCCAGTAGTATCAGGGGGCGCGAAAAACTGTTTTTT. Translated, it gives CASSIRGREKLFF.

The CDR3 protein is CASSILADGELFF. Written as DNA, the CDR3 is TGTGCCAGCAGTATTCTAGCGGACGGGGAGCTGTTTTTT. The V call is TRBV6-4, the J call TRBJ2-2, with 7 bases fitting TRBD2. Germline V gene sequence: CDR1 MRHNA, CDR2 SNTAGT. CDR3 length: 13 residues. V was pared by 5 bases and J by 7 bases, with 4 bases of the junction left unmatched.

Only a few counts were recorded for this clone. The gene calls are TRBV6-1 and TRBJ2-7; 9 bases align to TRBD1. The V segment lost 4 bases and the J segment 4 bases; nucleotides outside the gene matches: 11. CDR3 length equals 16 residues. Per the germline V gene, CDR1 is MNHNS and CDR2 is SASEGT. CDR3 residues: CASSALGGQGVYEQYF. CDR3 DNA: TGTGCCAGCAGTGCCCTCGGGGGACAGGGTGTATACGAGCAGTACTTC.